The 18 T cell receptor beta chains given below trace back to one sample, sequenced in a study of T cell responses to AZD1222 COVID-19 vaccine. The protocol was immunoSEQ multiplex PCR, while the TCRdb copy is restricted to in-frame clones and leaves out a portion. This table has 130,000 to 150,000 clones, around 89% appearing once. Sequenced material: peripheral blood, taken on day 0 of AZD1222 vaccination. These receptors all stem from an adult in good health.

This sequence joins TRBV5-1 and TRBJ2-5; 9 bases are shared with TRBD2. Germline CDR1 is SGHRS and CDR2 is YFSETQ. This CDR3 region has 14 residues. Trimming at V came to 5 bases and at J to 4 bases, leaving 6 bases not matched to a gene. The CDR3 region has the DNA TGCGCCAGCAGAACCGGGACTAGCTTAGAGACCCAGTACTTC. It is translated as CASRTGTSLETQYF.

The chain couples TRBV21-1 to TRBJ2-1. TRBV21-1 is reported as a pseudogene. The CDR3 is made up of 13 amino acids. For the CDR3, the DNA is TGTGCCAGCAGCACAGTCTATAACAATGAGCAGTTCTTC. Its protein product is CASSTVYNNEQFF.

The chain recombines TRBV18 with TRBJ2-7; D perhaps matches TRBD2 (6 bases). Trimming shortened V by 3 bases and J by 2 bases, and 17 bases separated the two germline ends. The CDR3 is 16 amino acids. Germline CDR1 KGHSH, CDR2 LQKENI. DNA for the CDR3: TGTGCCAGCTCACCGGGAGGTTACAAGGAGACCTACGAGCAGTACTTC. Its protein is CASSPGGYKETYEQYF.

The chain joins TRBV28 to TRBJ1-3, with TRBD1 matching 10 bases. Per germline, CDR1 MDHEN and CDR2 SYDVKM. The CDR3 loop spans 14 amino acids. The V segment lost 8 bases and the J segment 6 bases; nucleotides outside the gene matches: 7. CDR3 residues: CASRGTGVENTIYF. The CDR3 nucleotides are TGTGCCAGCCGGGGGACAGGGGTAGAAAACACCATATATTTT.

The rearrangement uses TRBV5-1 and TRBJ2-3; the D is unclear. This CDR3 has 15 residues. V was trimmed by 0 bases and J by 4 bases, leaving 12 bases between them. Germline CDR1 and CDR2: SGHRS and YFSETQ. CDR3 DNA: TGCGCCAGCAGCTTGGCCCCTATCGGTGCAGATACGCAGTATTTT. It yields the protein CASSLAPIGADTQYF.

The CDR3 spells CASSPGGSTGELFF. CDR3 nucleotide sequence: TGTGCCAGCAGCCCAGGGGGAAGCACCGGGGAGCTGTTTTTT. The V gene is TRBV28, the J gene TRBJ2-2; the match to TRBD1 covers 7 bases. The CDR3 totals 14 residues. J gave up 4 bases and V 6 bases, and 5 bases lay outside the gene matches. Germline-derived CDR1 and CDR2 are MDHEN and SYDVKM.

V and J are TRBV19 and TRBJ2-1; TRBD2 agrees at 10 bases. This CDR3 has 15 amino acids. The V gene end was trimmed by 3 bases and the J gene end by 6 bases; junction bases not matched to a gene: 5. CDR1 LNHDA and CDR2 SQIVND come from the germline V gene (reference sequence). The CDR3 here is CASSILSSGSNEQFF. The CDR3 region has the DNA TGTGCCAGTAGTATTCTCTCTAGCGGGAGCAATGAGCAGTTCTTC.

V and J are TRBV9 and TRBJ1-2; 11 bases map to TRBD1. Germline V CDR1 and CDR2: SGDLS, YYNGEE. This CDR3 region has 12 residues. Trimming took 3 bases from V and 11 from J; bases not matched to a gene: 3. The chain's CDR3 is CASSAGQGAYTF. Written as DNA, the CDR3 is TGTGCCAGCAGCGCCGGACAGGGGGCGTACACCTTC.

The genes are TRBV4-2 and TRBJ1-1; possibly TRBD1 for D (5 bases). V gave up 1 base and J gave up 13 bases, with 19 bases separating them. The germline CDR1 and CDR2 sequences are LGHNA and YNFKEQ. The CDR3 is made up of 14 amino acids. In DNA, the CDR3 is TGTGCCAGCAGCCAAGCAAGAGGCGCTGGGGGGGATTTCTTT. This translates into CASSQARGAGGDFF.

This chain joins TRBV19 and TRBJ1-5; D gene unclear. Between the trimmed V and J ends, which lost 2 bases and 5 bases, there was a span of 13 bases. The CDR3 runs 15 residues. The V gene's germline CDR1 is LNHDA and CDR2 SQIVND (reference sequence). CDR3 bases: TGTGCCAGTAGTATACGGCCCGGATTAGATCAGCCCCAGCATTTT. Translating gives CASSIRPGLDQPQHF.

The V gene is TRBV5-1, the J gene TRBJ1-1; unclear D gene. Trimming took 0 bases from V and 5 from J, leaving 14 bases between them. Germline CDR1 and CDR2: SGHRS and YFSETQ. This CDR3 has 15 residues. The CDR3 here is CASSLEAQTGTEAFF. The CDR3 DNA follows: TGCGCCAGCAGCTTGGAAGCCCAGACGGGGACTGAAGCTTTCTTT.

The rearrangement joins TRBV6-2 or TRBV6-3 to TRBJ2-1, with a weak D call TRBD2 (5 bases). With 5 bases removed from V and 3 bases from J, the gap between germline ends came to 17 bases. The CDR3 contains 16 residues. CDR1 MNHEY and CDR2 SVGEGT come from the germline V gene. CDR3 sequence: CASSPLAMEIYNEQFF. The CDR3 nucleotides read TGTGCCAGCAGTCCGTTAGCGATGGAAATCTACAATGAGCAGTTCTTC.

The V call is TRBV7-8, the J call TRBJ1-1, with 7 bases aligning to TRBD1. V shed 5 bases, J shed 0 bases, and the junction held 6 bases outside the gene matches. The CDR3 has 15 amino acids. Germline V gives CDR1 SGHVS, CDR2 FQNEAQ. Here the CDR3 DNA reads TGTGCCAGCAGCGGTAAAGGGGGCGTGAACACTGAAGCTTTCTTT. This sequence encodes CASSGKGGVNTEAFF.

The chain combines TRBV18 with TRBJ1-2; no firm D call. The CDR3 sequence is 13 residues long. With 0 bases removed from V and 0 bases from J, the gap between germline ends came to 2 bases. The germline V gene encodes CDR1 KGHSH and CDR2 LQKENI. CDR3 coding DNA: TGTGCCAGCTCACCACCCGCTAACTATGGCTACACCTTC. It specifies CASSPPANYGYTF.

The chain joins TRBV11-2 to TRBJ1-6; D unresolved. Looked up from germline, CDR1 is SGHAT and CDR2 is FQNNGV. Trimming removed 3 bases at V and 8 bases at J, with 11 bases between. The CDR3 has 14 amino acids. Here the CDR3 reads CASSFLGGDSPLHF. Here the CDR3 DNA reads TGTGCCAGCAGCTTTTTGGGTGGAGATTCACCCCTCCACTTT.

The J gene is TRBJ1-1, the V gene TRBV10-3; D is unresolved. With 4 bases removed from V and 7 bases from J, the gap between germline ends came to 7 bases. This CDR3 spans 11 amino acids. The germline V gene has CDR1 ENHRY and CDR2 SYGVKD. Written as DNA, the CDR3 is TGTGCCATCAGTGCTCGTAATGAAGCTTTCTTT. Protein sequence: CAISARNEAFF.

CDR3 sequence: CASSLGGPSTNEKLFF. The CDR3 region has the DNA TGTGCCAGCAGCTTGGGGGGCCCTTCAACTAATGAAAAACTGTTTTTT. The genes are TRBV7-2 and TRBJ1-4, with a possible D match to TRBD1 (6 bases). V lost 3 bases and J 0 bases, leaving 11 bases between the germline ends. The CDR3 sequence is 16 residues long. Germline assignment: CDR1 SGHTA and CDR2 FQGNSA.

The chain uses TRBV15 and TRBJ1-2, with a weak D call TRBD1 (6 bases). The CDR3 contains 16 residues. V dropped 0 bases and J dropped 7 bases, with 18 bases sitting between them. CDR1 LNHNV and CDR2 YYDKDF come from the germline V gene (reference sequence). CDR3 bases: TGTGCCACCAGCAGAGATCCCAAGGGGGGTGTGATTGGCTACACCTTC. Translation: CATSRDPKGGVIGYTF.